The 8 T cell receptor beta chains given below trace back to one sample, sequenced in a study of Ad26.COV2.S vaccination and SARS-CoV-2 variants. The table came from immunoSEQ multiplex PCR; TCRdb's copy has only in-frame clones and leaves some out. Among roughly 150,000 clones, roughly 85% were seen once, and the ten largest hold around 5%. The sequences come from peripheral blood, collected after recovery from COVID-19. All receptors come from a human donor who had recovered from COVID-19.

The chain combines TRBV7-9 with TRBJ1-4; TRBD1 is a possible D gene (6 bases). The CDR3 spans 16 residues. Germline V gene data show CDR1 as SEHNR and CDR2 as FQNEAQ (reference sequence). The V and J ends lost 4 bases and 7 bases respectively, with 19 bases between them. Here the CDR3 reads CASSSTGGGLIEKLFF. The CDR3 bases are TGTGCCAGCAGCTCGACAGGTGGCGGGTTAATTGAAAAACTGTTTTTT.

In its sample, this clone was seen a few times. In nucleotides, the CDR3 is TGCGCCAGCAGCCCGGACGGATACTCTGGAAACACCATATATTTT. Translated: CASSPDGYSGNTIYF. V usage is TRBV5-1 and J usage is TRBJ1-3; D is uncertain. The CDR3 sequence is 15 residues long. Deletions cut 4 bases from V and 0 bases from J, with 11 bases between. CDR1 and CDR2 from the germline V gene are SGHRS and YFSETQ. Using reference TRBV5-1 and TRBJ1-3 for the parts outside the CDR3, the full variable domain is KAGVTQTPRYLIKTRGQQVTLSCSPISGHRSVSWYQQTPGQGLQFLFEYFSETQRNKGNFPGRFSGRQFSNSRSEMNVSTLELGDSALYLCASSPDGYSGNTIYFGEGSWLTVV.

The rearrangement uses TRBV4-3 and TRBJ2-5; 8 bases align to TRBD1. Germline trimming cut 0 bases from V and 1 base from J; bases unmatched to any gene: 4. The CDR3 length is 16 residues. Germline CDR1 reads LGHNA; CDR2 reads YSLEER. For the CDR3, the DNA is TGCGCCAGCAGCCAAGATCGCAGGGGGCTCCAAGAGACCCAGTACTTC. Translation gives CASSQDRRGLQETQYF.

The chain links TRBV19 to TRBJ1-5; 11 bases agree with TRBD1. The V gene end was trimmed by 4 bases and the J gene end by 7 bases; junction bases not matched to a gene: 6. The V gene's germline CDR1 is LNHDA and CDR2 SQIVND (reference sequence). The CDR3 is made up of 15 amino acids. CDR3 coding DNA: TGTGCCAGTAGTACGGACAGGGGGCCGTTGCAGCCCCAGCATTTT. The encoded protein is CASSTDRGPLQPQHF. The full variable domain, with the rest looked up from reference TRBV19 and TRBJ1-5, is DGGITQSPKYLFRKEGQNVTLSCEQNLNHDAMYWYRQDPGQGLRLIYYSQIVNDFQKGDIAEGYSVSREKKESFPLTVTSAQKNPTAFYLCASSTDRGPLQPQHFGDGTRLSIL.

V is TRBV28 and J is TRBJ2-5; 7 bases are shared with TRBD2. Germline V gene lookup returns CDR1 MDHEN and CDR2 SYDVKM. Losses at the gene ends were 6 bases for V and 5 bases for J; bases not matched to a gene: 9. CDR3 length equals 14 residues. The CDR3, as DNA: TGTGCCAGCAGGCGGGGGTCAGGAAAGGAGACCCAGTACTTC. Protein sequence: CASRRGSGKETQYF.

This clone was seen only once. The V gene is TRBV6-5, the J gene TRBJ2-7; D call uncertain. The V and J ends lost 8 bases and 2 bases respectively, with 10 bases between them. Germline CDR1 reads MNHEY; CDR2 reads SVGAGI. The CDR3 is 12 residues long. Written as DNA, the CDR3 is TGTGCCAGCCGCAGCCCAACCTACGAGCAGTACTTC. It yields the protein CASRSPTYEQYF.

The V gene is TRBV24-1, the J gene TRBJ2-2; 8 bases agree with TRBD1. J gave up 0 bases and V 1 base, and 0 bases lay outside the gene matches. The CDR3 spans 16 residues. CDR1 and CDR2 (germline): KGHDR, SFDVKD. DNA for the CDR3: TGTGCCACCAGTGATTTACAGGGGGCGAACACCGGGGAGCTGTTTTTT. This translates into CATSDLQGANTGELFF.

Concerning this clone itself: The same CDR3 also results from other DNA sequences found in this sample. The chain recombines TRBV7-2 with TRBJ1-1; no firm D call. The CDR3 spans 14 residues. Germline values: CDR1 SGHTA, CDR2 FQGNSA. Deletions cut 5 bases from V and 3 bases from J, with 13 bases between. The CDR3 loop is CASSPGPSDTEAFF. In DNA, the CDR3 is TGTGCCAGCAGCCCAGGTCCGTCGGACACTGAAGCTTTCTTT.